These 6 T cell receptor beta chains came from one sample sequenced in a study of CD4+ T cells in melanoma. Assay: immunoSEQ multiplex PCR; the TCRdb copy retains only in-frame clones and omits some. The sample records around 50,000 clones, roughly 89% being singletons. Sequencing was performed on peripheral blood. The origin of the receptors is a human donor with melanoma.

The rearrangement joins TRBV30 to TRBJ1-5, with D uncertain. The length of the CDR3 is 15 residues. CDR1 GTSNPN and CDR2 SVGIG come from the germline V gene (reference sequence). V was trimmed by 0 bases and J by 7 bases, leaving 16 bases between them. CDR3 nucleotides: TGTGCCTGGAGTGTAGGGTTTGGCCTTGCCCAGCCCCAGCATTTT. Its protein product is CAWSVGFGLAQPQHF. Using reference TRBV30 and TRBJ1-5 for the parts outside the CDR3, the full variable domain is SQTIHQWPATLVQPVGSPLSLECTVEGTSNPNLYWYRQAAGRGLQLLFYSVGIGQISSEVPQNLSASRPQDRQFILSSKKLLLSDSGFYLCAWSVGFGLAQPQHFGDGTRLSIL.

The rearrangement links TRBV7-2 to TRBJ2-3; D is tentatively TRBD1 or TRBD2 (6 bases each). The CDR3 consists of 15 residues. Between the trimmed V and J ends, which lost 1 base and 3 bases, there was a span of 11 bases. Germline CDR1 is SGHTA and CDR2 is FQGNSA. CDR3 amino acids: CASSLEGGRTDTQYF. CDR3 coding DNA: TGTGCCAGCAGCTTAGAGGGGGGACGGACAGATACGCAGTATTTT.

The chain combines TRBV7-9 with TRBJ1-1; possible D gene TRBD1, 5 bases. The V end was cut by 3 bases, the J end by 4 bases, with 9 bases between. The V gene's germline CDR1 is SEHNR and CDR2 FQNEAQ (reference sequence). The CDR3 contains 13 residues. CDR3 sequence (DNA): TGTGCCAGCAGCTTGGCAGGGACCACTGAAGCTTTCTTT. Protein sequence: CASSLAGTTEAFF.

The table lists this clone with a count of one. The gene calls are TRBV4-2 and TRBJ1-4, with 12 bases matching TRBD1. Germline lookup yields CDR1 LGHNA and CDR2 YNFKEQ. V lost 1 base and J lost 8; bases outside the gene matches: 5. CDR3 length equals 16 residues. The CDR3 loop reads CASSQAGTGGLEKLFF. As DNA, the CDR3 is TGTGCCAGCAGCCAAGCGGGGACAGGGGGCTTAGAAAAACTGTTTTTT.

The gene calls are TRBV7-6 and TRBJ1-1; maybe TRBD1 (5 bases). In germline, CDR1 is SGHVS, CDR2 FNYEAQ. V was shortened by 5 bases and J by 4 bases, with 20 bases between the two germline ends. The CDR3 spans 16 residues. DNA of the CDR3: TGTGCCAGCAGCGCCGGGACGACCGGGGGGGGCACTGAAGCTTTCTTT. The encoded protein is CASSAGTTGGGTEAFF.

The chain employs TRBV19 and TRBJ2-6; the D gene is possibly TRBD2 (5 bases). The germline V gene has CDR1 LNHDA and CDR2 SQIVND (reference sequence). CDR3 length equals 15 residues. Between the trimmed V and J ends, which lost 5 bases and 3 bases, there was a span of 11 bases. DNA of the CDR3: TGTGCCAGTAGTCGCGGGTCGGTTGGGGCCAACGTCCTGACTTTC. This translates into CASSRGSVGANVLTF.